A single sample is the source of the 32 T cell receptor beta chains below, sequenced in a study of T cells in Graves' hyperthyroidism and ophthalmopathy. There were TCR beta CDR3 regions amplified from RNA transcripts. The primer set for the first-round RT-PCR of the TCR CDR3 was HTBI. TCRdb independently ran MiXCR on the multiplex PCR reads; one entry per CDR3 protein. The table lists over 700,000 distinct CDR3 sequences, roughly a third of them singletons. Sequenced sample: blood. Source of these receptors: a woman in her forties with Graves' hyperthyroidism.

The chain couples TRBV5-1 to TRBJ1-6, with a possible D match to TRBD1 (6 bases). The CDR3 is 16 residues long. Trimming removed 3 bases at V and 9 bases at J, with 19 bases between. The germline gives CDR1 SGHRS, CDR2 YFSETQ. This CDR3 is CASSWNKQGLGSPLHF. The DNA of the CDR3 is TGCGCCAGCAGCTGGAACAAACAGGGTTTAGGTTCACCCCTCCACTTT.

This rearrangement joins TRBV5-6 to TRBJ2-5, with a possible D match to TRBD1 (6 bases). The germline V gene encodes CDR1 SGHDT and CDR2 YYEEEE. Trimming removed 1 base from V and 1 base from J, with 8 bases in between. This CDR3 is built from 14 residues. As DNA, the CDR3 is TGTGCCAGCAGCTTGACAGGGCCCCAAGAGACCCAGTACTTC. As protein: CASSLTGPQETQYF.

Note on this clonotype: Being one base from a much bigger clone, this may be a read error. The rearrangement joins TRBV7-3 to TRBJ1-3; D may be TRBD1 (5 bases). V lost 1 base and J 4 bases, leaving 8 bases between the germline ends. This CDR3 has 14 residues. Looked up from germline, CDR1 is SGHTA and CDR2 is FQGTGA. The CDR3 DNA reads TGTGCCAGCAGCTTAAAGGGACCCGGAAACACCATATATTTT. Translation gives CASSLKGPGNTIYF.

This sequence joins TRBV19 and TRBJ1-2, with a weak D call TRBD1 (5 bases). Germline V gives CDR1 LNHDA, CDR2 SQIVND (reference sequence). The CDR3 runs 15 residues. V lost 5 bases and J 4 bases, leaving 17 bases between the germline ends. The CDR3 DNA follows: TGTGCCAGTAGTGTACCTCAGGGCTCCCCCTATGGCTACACCTTC. This translates into CASSVPQGSPYGYTF. The whole variable domain, remainder taken from reference TRBV19 and TRBJ1-2, is DGGITQSPKYLFRKEGQNVTLSCEQNLNHDAMYWYRQDPGQGLRLIYYSQIVNDFQKGDIAEGYSVSREKKESFPLTVTSAQKNPTAFYLCASSVPQGSPYGYTFGSGTRLTVV.

This clonotype was counted ten times or more. The rearrangement uses TRBV10-3 and TRBJ2-7; D is perhaps TRBD1 (6 bases). The V gene lost 3 bases and the J gene lost 4 bases, with 13 bases spanning the gap. Germline assignment: CDR1 ENHRY and CDR2 SYGVKD. The CDR3 sequence is 14 residues long. CDR3 loop: CAISDFGTQYEQYF. Here the CDR3 DNA reads TGTGCCATCAGTGATTTCGGGACACAGTACGAGCAGTACTTC.

Only one count was recorded for this clonotype. The gene calls are TRBV6-2 or TRBV6-3 and TRBJ1-5, with unresolved D. Trimming removed 1 base at V and 6 bases at J, with 13 bases between. This CDR3 has 15 residues. Germline CDR1 and CDR2: MNHEY and SVGEGT. CDR3 region: CASSYWVAVGQPQHF. CDR3 nucleotide sequence: TGTGCCAGCAGTTACTGGGTGGCAGTTGGTCAGCCCCAGCATTTT.

This clonotype was seen repeatedly, ten times or more. DNA for the CDR3: TGTGCCATCAGAGCCGGACTAGCGGGGGGGACCTCTTGGACCGGGGAGCTGTTTTTT. Residues: CAIRAGLAGGTSWTGELFF. V and J are TRBV10-3 and TRBJ2-2, with TRBD2 matching over 15 bases. The CDR3 sequence is 19 residues long. Germline lookup yields CDR1 ENHRY and CDR2 SYGVKD. The J segment lost 5 bases and the V segment lost 6 bases, leaving 13 bases of the junction unmatched.

This clonotype was counted between two and nine times. This chain uses TRBV12-3 or TRBV12-4 with TRBJ1-2, with no clear D. CDR3 length equals 14 residues. V shed 3 bases and J shed 8 bases, with 16 bases lying between them. The CDR3 bases are TGTGCCAGCAGTTTGCGTCAGGCACGGCGGGGCTACACCTTC. It specifies CASSLRQARRGYTF.

The gene calls are TRBV7-3 and TRBJ2-7; D gene ambiguous. Trimming took 5 bases from V and 2 from J, leaving 13 bases between them. The length of the CDR3 is 14 residues. Germline V gives CDR1 SGHTA, CDR2 FQGTGA. The CDR3 DNA is TGTGCCAGCAGCCGCCGGGCAGGAGCCTACGAGCAGTACTTC. It yields the protein CASSRRAGAYEQYF.

The rearrangement joins TRBV11-2 to TRBJ2-6; 8 nucleotides agree with TRBD1. Germline values: CDR1 SGHAT, CDR2 FQNNGV. Trimming at V came to 5 bases and at J to 1 base, leaving 7 bases not matched to a gene. The CDR3 has 17 amino acids. CDR3: CASSKGQGISGANVLTF. CDR3 nucleotides: TGTGCCAGCAGCAAAGGACAGGGTATATCTGGGGCCAACGTCCTGACTTTC.

This clonotype was detected ten times or more. The genes are TRBV29-1 and TRBJ2-7; D assignment may be TRBD1 or TRBD2 (5 bases each). The germline V gene has CDR1 SQVTM and CDR2 ANQGSEA. V was trimmed by 5 bases and J by 5 bases, leaving 13 bases between them. CDR3 length: 12 residues. The CDR3 DNA reads as TGCAGCGTTACCGCAGGGACCCACGAGCAGTACTTC. Translating it yields CSVTAGTHEQYF.

This clonotype was detected only a few times. The chain links TRBV5-1 to TRBJ1-4, with 7 bases fitting TRBD1. This CDR3 comprises 15 residues. The V segment lost 1 base and the J segment 6 bases; nucleotides outside the gene matches: 6. The germline V gene has CDR1 SGHRS and CDR2 YFSETQ. CDR3 sequence reads: CASSLSTGRDEKLFF. The DNA for the CDR3 is TGCGCCAGCAGCTTGTCGACAGGGCGAGATGAAAAACTGTTTTTT.

This clonotype has at least ten counts. The rearrangement uses TRBV20-1 and TRBJ2-7, with 10 bases lining up with TRBD2. The CDR3 spans 14 residues. V shed 4 bases, J shed 1 base, and the junction held 4 bases outside the gene matches. Per the germline V gene, CDR1 is DFQATT and CDR2 is SNEGSKA (reference sequence). The CDR3 spells CSATGLALSYEQYF. For the CDR3, the DNA is TGCAGTGCTACGGGACTAGCGTTGTCCTACGAGCAGTACTTC.

To note about this clonotype: One end of the junction does not line up with germline, which may come from a read error. The chain joins TRBV20-1 to TRBJ2-7, with 9 positions matching TRBD2. This CDR3 is built from 15 residues. Per germline, CDR1 DFQATT and CDR2 SNEGSKA (reference sequence). CDR3 amino acids: CSARDGLAGTYGQYF. The CDR3 DNA is TGCAGTGCTAGAGATGGGCTAGCGGGGACCTACGGGCAGTACTTC.

This chain uses TRBV10-3 with TRBJ2-7, with D tentatively TRBD1 (6 bases). CDR1 is ENHRY and CDR2 is SYGVKD in the germline V gene. V was trimmed by 10 bases and J by 3 bases, leaving 22 bases between them. The CDR3 is made up of 15 amino acids. The CDR3: CASSPEGTSFYEQYF. Here the CDR3 DNA reads TGTGCCAGCAGCCCCGAGGGGACAAGCTTCTACGAGCAGTACTTC.

This clonotype has a handful of counts. The chain links TRBV12-3 or TRBV12-4 to TRBJ1-2, with TRBD1 matching 9 bases. The CDR3 extends over 14 amino acids. With 6 bases clipped from V and 8 bases from J, the junction kept 10 bases outside the gene matches. CDR3 residues: CASRPGQGVQGYTF. CDR3 nucleotide sequence: TGTGCCAGCAGGCCGGGACAGGGTGTTCAAGGCTACACCTTC.

There are a few counts of this clonotype. The chain couples TRBV12-3 or TRBV12-4 to TRBJ1-3; 7 positions match TRBD1. The J segment lost 1 base and the V segment lost 7 bases, leaving 7 bases of the junction unmatched. The CDR3 spans 15 residues. CDR3 DNA sequence: TGTGCCAGCACCCGGGGGGGACAGTCTGGAAACACCATATATTTT. Its translation is CASTRGGQSGNTIYF.

This clonotype has a handful of counts. The V and J genes are TRBV4-3 and TRBJ2-6, with D possibly called TRBD1 or TRBD2 (5 bases each). V shed 0 bases and J shed 2 bases, with 14 bases lying between them. CDR1 LGHNA and CDR2 YSLEER come from the germline V gene. CDR3 length: 18 amino acids. DNA for the CDR3: TGCGCCAGCAGCCAAGATTGGACAAAAGCGGCTGGGGCCAACGTCCTGACTTTC. The encoded protein is CASSQDWTKAAGANVLTF.

The chain uses TRBV2 and TRBJ1-1; D might be TRBD1 (5 bases). V dropped 4 bases and J dropped 3 bases, with 12 bases sitting between them. CDR3 size: 14 residues. Germline assignment: CDR1 SNHLY and CDR2 FYNNEI. CDR3 nucleotides: TGTGCCAGCAGTGGCTTGGACATATACACTGAAGCTTTCTTT. This codes for CASSGLDIYTEAFF.

This clonotype was counted many times. The genes are TRBV5-1 and TRBJ2-7; tentatively, D is TRBD2 (5 bases). From germline, CDR1 is SGHRS and CDR2 YFSETQ. Between the trimmed V and J ends, which lost 5 bases and 4 bases, there was a span of 13 bases. CDR3 length: 13 amino acids. This CDR3 reads CASRLTTGYEQYF. CDR3 bases: TGCGCCAGCAGGTTGACAACGGGATACGAGCAGTACTTC.

Here the CDR3 DNA reads TGTGCCAGCAGCCGAGAAATGGGGGGCCACTATGGCTACACCTTC. It specifies CASSREMGGHYGYTF. The chain recombines TRBV12-3 or TRBV12-4 with TRBJ1-2; a possible D gene is TRBD1 (6 bases). V lost 6 bases and J lost 3, with 17 bases in between. The CDR3 has 15 amino acids.

CDR3 region: CAISGAGSYEQYF. The CDR3 DNA sequence: TGTGCCATCAGTGGTGCGGGGTCCTACGAGCAGTACTTC. The chain carries TRBV10-3 and TRBJ2-7; possibly TRBD2 for D (6 bases). CDR3 length: 13 amino acids. The V end lost 4 bases, the J end lost 1 base, and 8 bases lay between the germline ends. Germline CDR1 and CDR2: ENHRY and SYGVKD.

This clonotype showed up just a few times. J is TRBJ1-2 and V is TRBV10-3; D is unresolved. Germline V lookup: CDR1 ENHRY, CDR2 SYGVKD. The CDR3 consists of 17 residues. V lost 3 bases and J 6 bases, leaving 23 bases between the germline ends. The CDR3 DNA is TGTGCCATCAGTGAAACCCGGACGTCGGGCCCGGAGGATGGCTACACCTTC. It codes for CAISETRTSGPEDGYTF.

This clonotype appeared many times. The V call is TRBV15, the J call TRBJ1-1; 9 bases agree with TRBD1. The germline gives CDR1 LNHNV, CDR2 YYDKDF (reference sequence). The CDR3 is 18 amino acids. The junction had 13 bases not matched to a gene; V was cut back by 4 bases and J by 1 base. CDR3 loop: CATSITGQGPVTNTEAFF. The CDR3 coding sequence is TGTGCCACCAGCATAACGGGACAGGGACCAGTCACGAACACTGAAGCTTTCTTT.

The chain is built from TRBV2 and TRBJ2-1; tentatively, D is TRBD1 (6 bases). CDR1 and CDR2 (germline): SNHLY, FYNNEI. V was shortened by 2 bases and J by 0 bases, with 8 bases between the two germline ends. The CDR3 totals 15 residues. CDR3 sequence: CASSETGNSYNEQFF. The DNA for the CDR3 is TGTGCCAGCAGTGAAACAGGGAACTCCTACAATGAGCAGTTCTTC. Full variable domain (remainder filled in from reference TRBV2 and TRBJ2-1): EPEVTQTPSHQVTQMGQEVILRCVPISNHLYFYWYRQILGQKVEFLVSFYNNEISEKSEIFDDQFSVERPDGSNFTLKIRSTKLEDSAMYFCASSETGNSYNEQFFGPGTRLTVL.

This clonotype was seen at least ten times. This chain uses TRBV10-1 with TRBJ1-1; 7 nucleotides agree with TRBD1. Losses at the gene ends were 10 bases for V and 7 bases for J; bases not matched to a gene: 18. The CDR3 contains 15 residues. Germline V lookup: CDR1 WNHNN, CDR2 SYGVQD (reference sequence). The CDR3 DNA follows: TGCGCCACCAGAGCCGGACAGGAGGGAAACTTTGAAGCTTTCTTT. It yields the protein CATRAGQEGNFEAFF.

Ten or more counts support this clonotype. J is TRBJ1-2 and V is TRBV6-5, with D possibly being TRBD1 (5 bases). The CDR3 is 14 amino acids. CDR1 MNHEY and CDR2 SVGAGI come from the germline V gene. The V end lost 5 bases, the J end lost 2 bases, and 12 bases lay between the germline ends. The CDR3 DNA reads TGTGCCAGCAGTGAAGTACGGGGCAACTATGGCTACACCTTC. Translation gives CASSEVRGNYGYTF.

The gene calls are TRBV24-1 and TRBJ1-3, with D possibly matching TRBD1 (6 bases). The better agreement between TRBJ2-3 and the DNA end casts doubt on the J call. This CDR3 is 13 amino acids long. Germline V gives CDR1 KGHDR, CDR2 SFDVKD. The CDR3 region has the DNA TGTGCCACCCGACAGGTAGGCACAGATACGCAGTATTTT. It is translated as CATRQVGTDTQYF.

Many counts were recorded for this clonotype. CDR3 sequence: CASSPRTKHEQYF. The CDR3 DNA reads TGTGCCAGCAGCCCGCGGACAAAGCACGAGCAGTACTTC. The chain recombines TRBV9 with TRBJ2-7; perhaps TRBD1 as D (5 bases). The V gene lost 4 bases and the J gene lost 5 bases, with 13 bases spanning the gap. CDR1 and CDR2 (germline): SGDLS, YYNGEE. CDR3 size: 13 residues.

This clonotype was counted many times. The chain links TRBV7-2 to TRBJ2-7, with D maybe TRBD1 (6 bases). Germline V lookup: CDR1 SGHTA, CDR2 FQGNSA. This CDR3 comprises 14 residues. Trimming stripped 4 bases from V and 3 bases from J, with 13 bases between. The CDR3 loop reads CASSSSGHNYEQYF. The CDR3 nucleotides read TGTGCCAGCAGCTCCTCGGGACACAACTACGAGCAGTACTTC.

This clonotype has at least ten counts. The chain links TRBV29-1 to TRBJ2-6; unclear D gene. Germline values: CDR1 SQVTM, CDR2 ANQGSEA. Trimming removed 4 bases at V and 0 bases at J, with 10 bases between. The CDR3 loop spans 15 amino acids. CDR3 loop: CSVADGRSGANVLTF. As DNA, the CDR3 is TGCAGCGTTGCGGACGGCCGCTCTGGGGCCAACGTCCTGACTTTC. The full variable domain, completed using reference TRBV29-1 and TRBJ2-6, is SAVISQKPSRDICQRGTSLTIQCQVDSQVTMMFWYRQQPGQSLTLIATANQGSEATYESGFVIDKFPISRPNLTFSTLTVSNMSPEDSSIYLCSVADGRSGANVLTFGAGSRLTVL.

This clonotype was counted a few times. The chain links TRBV12-3 or TRBV12-4 to TRBJ1-2; 8 bases line up with TRBD1. Trimming took 5 bases from V and 8 from J; bases not matched to a gene: 10. CDR3 size: 14 residues. In nucleotides, the CDR3 is TGTGCCAGCAGTCCCCTCCAGGGGGCGGGGGGCTACACCTTC. Translation: CASSPLQGAGGYTF.